Reported below is one TCR beta chain. The data were taken from a study of fetal regulatory T cell absence and autoimmunity. This CDR3 contains 14 residues. After removal of 3 bases from V and 4 bases from J, the junction contained 5 bases not matched to a gene. Germline V lookup: CDR1 SGDLS, CDR2 YYNGEE. Profiled with immunoSEQ multiplex PCR; TCRdb holds only in-frame clones, not every one. The sample yields 85,000 to 100,000 clones, approximately 75% seen once. This receptor was taken from a male donor with IPEX syndrome. Input material: pancreas tissue. The chain combines TRBV9 with TRBJ1-2, with 8 bases identical to TRBD1. This chain's CDR3 is CASSAPGQVYGYTF. CDR3 nucleotide sequence: TGTGCCAGCAGCGCCCCGGGACAGGTCTATGGCTACACCTTC.